These 29 T cell receptor beta chains were sequenced from one sample in a study of Ad26.COV2.S vaccination and SARS-CoV-2 variants. Treatment denoted: about 20 received Ad26.COV2.S at low or high dose, single or two shots; several received placebo; per-sample allocation not given. Vaccine and placebo recipients were sampled on day 63 after the first injection. TCRdb's copy holds only in-frame clones and misses some; the assay was immunoSEQ multiplex PCR. This sample has about 330,000 clones, with roughly 88% found just once. Sequencing was performed on peripheral blood, taken in a trial of Ad26.COV2.S vaccine versus placebo. All receptors derive from a person aged 18-65 years who received the Ad26.COV2.S COVID-19 vaccine or a placebo.

The chain uses TRBV19 and TRBJ2-1; D may be TRBD1 (6 bases). CDR1 and CDR2 (germline): LNHDA, SQIVND (reference sequence). V lost 6 bases, J lost 4 bases, and 13 bases lay in between. The CDR3 extends over 14 amino acids. CDR3 protein: CASRLGQNYNEQFF. In nucleotides, the CDR3 is TGTGCCAGTAGGCTTGGACAGAATTACAATGAGCAGTTCTTC.

CDR3 bases: TGTGCCAGCAGCTTGGGGACAGGGGCATCCGAGCAGTTCTTC. As protein: CASSLGTGASEQFF. J is TRBJ2-1 and V is TRBV7-2; 10 bases fit TRBD1. Germline V CDR1 and CDR2: SGHTA, FQGNSA. There are 14 residues in the CDR3. The V gene end was trimmed by 3 bases and the J gene end by 10 bases; junction bases not matched to a gene: 6.

The gene calls are TRBV3-1 (or the pseudogene TRBV3-2) and TRBJ1-1; 7 nucleotides agree with TRBD1. CDR1 and CDR2 (germline): LGHDT, YNNKEL (reference sequence). Unmatched junction bases numbered 7, after V lost 4 bases and J lost 5 bases. This CDR3 comprises 14 residues. The CDR3 sequence is CASSPRQGKTEAFF. The CDR3 DNA reads as TGTGCCAGCAGCCCGAGACAGGGTAAAACTGAAGCTTTCTTT.

The rearrangement links TRBV6-4 to TRBJ1-5, with unresolved D. The CDR3 loop spans 15 amino acids. In germline, CDR1 is MRHNA, CDR2 SNTAGT. Trimming stripped 6 bases from V and 5 bases from J, with 17 bases between. CDR3 sequence: CASRPGPAADQPQHF. The DNA of the CDR3 is TGTGCCAGCAGACCGGGCCCCGCTGCGGATCAGCCCCAGCATTTT.

The chain couples TRBV6-4 to TRBJ2-1; tentative D call: TRBD1 (5 bases). The CDR3 spans 13 residues. The germline V gene encodes CDR1 MRHNA and CDR2 SNTAGT. V was cut by 3 bases and J by 5 bases, with 8 bases left in between. The CDR3 sequence is CASSEQDNNEQFF. The CDR3 coding sequence is TGTGCCAGCAGTGAACAGGACAACAATGAGCAGTTCTTC.

The CDR3 is CASSSRVNGGYTF. CDR3 sequence (DNA): TGTGCCAGTAGCTCGAGGGTTAACGGTGGCTACACCTTC. This rearrangement joins TRBV19 to TRBJ1-2; D is uncertain. The CDR3 has 13 residues. CDR1 LNHDA and CDR2 SQIVND come from the germline V gene (reference sequence). Trimming removed 6 bases from V and 7 bases from J, with 15 bases in between. The full variable domain, completed using reference TRBV19 and TRBJ1-2, is DGGITQSPKYLFRKEGQNVTLSCEQNLNHDAMYWYRQDPGQGLRLIYYSQIVNDFQKGDIAEGYSVSREKKESFPLTVTSAQKNPTAFYLCASSSRVNGGYTFGSGTRLTVV.

The chain combines TRBV2 with TRBJ2-7, with a tentative D call TRBD2 (5 bases). With 7 bases removed from V and 6 bases from J, the gap between germline ends came to 13 bases. The germline gives CDR1 SNHLY, CDR2 FYNNEI. The CDR3 length is 12 residues. CDR3 bases: TGTGCCAGCACGGGGAACGAAAGCGAGCAGTACGTC. Its translation is CASTGNESEQYV.

The chain uses TRBV3-1 (or the pseudogene TRBV3-2) and TRBJ1-3; perhaps TRBD1 as D (5 bases). With 0 bases removed from V and 4 bases from J, the gap between germline ends came to 10 bases. Germline assignment: CDR1 LGHDT and CDR2 YNNKEL (reference sequence). The CDR3 spans 15 residues. In DNA form, the CDR3 reads TGTGCCAGCAGCCAAGATTGGGGGTCCGGAAACACCATATATTTT. It translates to CASSQDWGSGNTIYF.

This clone was observed a single time. This chain links TRBV27 with TRBJ2-7, with unresolved D. The CDR3 extends over 13 amino acids. Trimming left V 2 bases short and J 2 bases short, with 7 bases between. Per germline, CDR1 MNHEY and CDR2 SMNVEV (reference sequence). CDR3 protein: CASSLGSAYEQYF. CDR3 coding DNA: TGTGCCAGCAGTTTAGGTTCGGCCTACGAGCAGTACTTC.

The chain recombines TRBV7-9 with TRBJ1-1; maybe TRBD1 (6 bases). The CDR3 covers 16 residues. Trimming removed 4 bases at V and 0 bases at J, with 15 bases between. CDR1 SEHNR and CDR2 FQNEAQ come from the germline V gene (reference sequence). The CDR3 DNA follows: TGTGCCAGCAGCTCCGGGGGCCGGGGACTGAACACTGAAGCTTTCTTT. Residues: CASSSGGRGLNTEAFF.

This clone was seen a handful of times. The V and J genes are TRBV4-1 and TRBJ2-5, with 8 bases fitting TRBD2. Germline trimming cut 8 bases from V and 3 bases from J; bases unmatched to any gene: 11. The CDR3 sequence is 15 residues long. The germline V gene encodes CDR1 MGHRA and CDR2 YSYEKL. CDR3 in DNA: TGCGCCAGCTCTCGGGGGCGGGAGGCGGAAGAGACCCAGTACTTC. Amino acids: CASSRGREAEETQYF.

A single count supports this clone. V usage is TRBV18 and J usage is TRBJ1-5; 9 bases align to TRBD1. Germline CDR1 reads KGHSH; CDR2 reads LQKENI. The CDR3 consists of 18 residues. The V and J ends lost 3 bases and 1 base, in that order; junction bases with no gene match: 10. The CDR3 DNA is TGTGCCAGCTCACCGCTGGGACAGGGAATAAACAGCAATCAGCCCCAGCATTTT. This sequence encodes CASSPLGQGINSNQPQHF.

The genes are TRBV5-4 and TRBJ2-2; 8 nucleotides match TRBD2. The germline V gene has CDR1 SGHNT and CDR2 YYREEE (reference sequence). This CDR3 comprises 17 residues. The V and J ends lost 2 bases and 5 bases, in that order; junction bases with no gene match: 11. CDR3 nucleotides: TGTGCCAGCAGCTTTGGCGGGACCCGGGGGGGGACCGGGGAGCTGTTTTTT. It codes for CASSFGGTRGGTGELFF.

This chain connects TRBV27 to TRBJ1-5; a possible D gene is TRBD1 (6 bases). The CDR3 extends over 15 amino acids. Trimming shortened V by 6 bases and J by 0 bases, and 12 bases separated the two germline ends. Germline assignment: CDR1 MNHEY and CDR2 SMNVEV (reference sequence). The CDR3 sequence: CASRAGTLSNQPQHF. CDR3 DNA: TGTGCCAGCAGGGCCGGGACACTTAGCAATCAGCCCCAGCATTTT.

V usage is TRBV27 and J usage is TRBJ1-2; no definite D call. This CDR3 comprises 15 residues. Germline V lookup: CDR1 MNHEY, CDR2 SMNVEV (reference sequence). Trimming left V 5 bases short and J 8 bases short, with 21 bases between. CDR3 sequence (DNA): TGTGCCAGCAGTCCCACAGATAATGACGGCAGGGGCTACACCTTC. Protein product: CASSPTDNDGRGYTF.

The chain couples TRBV5-4 to TRBJ2-5; TRBD1 aligns across 7 bases. J was trimmed by 6 bases and V by 4 bases; bases with no gene match: 9. CDR1 and CDR2 from the germline V gene are SGHNT and YYREEE (reference sequence). The CDR3 totals 14 residues. The CDR3 bases are TGTGCCAGCAGCCAGGGGGTCGATCGGAAGACCCAGTACTTC. Translation gives CASSQGVDRKTQYF.

This clone was observed a few times. J is TRBJ1-1 and V is TRBV23-1; D possibly corresponds to TRBD1 (5 bases). TRBV23-1 is given ORF status, its function remaining uncertain. V lost 4 bases, J lost 5 bases, and 17 bases lay in between. The CDR3 runs 15 residues. CDR3: CASSLRGSWGTEAFF. The CDR3 region has the DNA TGCGCCAGCAGTCTGAGGGGATCTTGGGGGACTGAAGCTTTCTTT.

The genes are TRBV30 and TRBJ2-7; D gene uncertain. Trimming left V 2 bases short and J 2 bases short, with 7 bases between. Per the germline V gene, CDR1 is GTSNPN and CDR2 is SVGIG (reference sequence). The CDR3 loop spans 12 amino acids. The CDR3 coding sequence is TGTGCCTGGAGTACAGTCACCTACGAGCAGTACGTC. Its protein is CAWSTVTYEQYV.

The V gene is TRBV4-1, the J gene TRBJ1-4; the D gene is possibly TRBD1 (6 bases). From germline, CDR1 is MGHRA and CDR2 YSYEKL. The CDR3 spans 15 residues. Trimming removed 6 bases at V and 8 bases at J, with 19 bases between. The CDR3 loop reads CASRIPGGGEEKLFF. The CDR3 DNA follows: TGCGCCAGCAGGATACCCGGGGGCGGAGAAGAAAAACTGTTTTTT.

V usage is TRBV15 and J usage is TRBJ1-3; TRBD1 matches at 10 bases. V lost 3 bases, J lost 3 bases, and 2 bases stayed unmatched. The CDR3 sequence is 15 residues long. Per the germline V gene, CDR1 is LNHNV and CDR2 is YYDKDF (reference sequence). The CDR3 here is CATSRGQGLGNTIYF. DNA of the CDR3: TGTGCCACCAGCAGGGGACAGGGGCTTGGAAACACCATATATTTT.

This clone has just one count. The V and J genes are TRBV2 and TRBJ1-2; 9 nucleotides line up with TRBD1. V lost 8 bases to trimming and J lost 1 base; unmatched junction nucleotides: 14. The CDR3 runs 17 residues. Germline V gene lookup returns CDR1 SNHLY and CDR2 FYNNEI. The chain's CDR3 is CASFWDRAQPNNYGYTF. DNA for the CDR3: TGTGCCAGCTTCTGGGACAGGGCCCAACCAAATAACTATGGCTACACCTTC.

This chain connects TRBV5-1 to TRBJ2-5, with D perhaps TRBD2 (7 bases). The CDR3 is 16 residues long. V shed 6 bases and J shed 2 bases, with 20 bases lying between them. Germline CDR1 SGHRS, CDR2 YFSETQ. The CDR3: CASKGGGSAGQETQYF. The CDR3 region has the DNA TGCGCCAGCAAGGGGGGAGGGTCGGCGGGTCAAGAGACCCAGTACTTC.

V and J are TRBV7-2 and TRBJ2-3; TRBD2 matches 9 bases. V gave up 3 bases and J gave up 4 bases; unmatched junction bases: 11. The CDR3 has 17 residues. Germline V CDR1 and CDR2: SGHTA, FQGNSA. CDR3 sequence reads: CASSFPPLAGVADTQYF. The CDR3 DNA is TGTGCCAGCAGCTTTCCCCCCTTAGCGGGGGTTGCAGATACGCAGTATTTT.

The CDR3 bases are TGTGCCAGCAGTTTCGGGAGCTACGAGCAGTACTTC. Amino acids: CASSFGSYEQYF. This chain uses TRBV5-4 with TRBJ2-7, with D possibly being TRBD2 (6 bases). The ends were cut back, 5 bases at V and 3 bases at J, with 9 bases in the middle. This CDR3 is built from 12 residues. The germline gives CDR1 SGHNT, CDR2 YYREEE (reference sequence).

The V and J genes are TRBV4-1 and TRBJ1-1; D is unclear. Germline values: CDR1 MGHRA, CDR2 YSYEKL. This CDR3 is built from 13 residues. Trimming left V 2 bases short and J 5 bases short, with 9 bases between. CDR3 coding DNA: TGCGCCAGCAGCCAACACCTCCAGACTGAAGCTTTCTTT. Its translation is CASSQHLQTEAFF.

In this sample, this clone turned up a few times. The genes are TRBV5-4 and TRBJ1-1; 7 bases match TRBD1. The CDR3 has 14 amino acids. The J segment lost 0 bases and the V segment lost 4 bases, leaving 3 bases of the junction unmatched. Germline lookup yields CDR1 SGHNT and CDR2 YYREEE (reference sequence). For the CDR3, the DNA is TGTGCCAGCAGCATGGGACAGATGAACACTGAAGCTTTCTTT. Translated: CASSMGQMNTEAFF. The full variable domain, rest sourced from reference TRBV5-4 and TRBJ1-1, is ETGVTQSPTHLIKTRGQQVTLRCSSQSGHNTVSWYQQALGQGPQFIFQYYREEENGRGNFPPRFSGLQFPNYSSELNVNALELDDSALYLCASSMGQMNTEAFFGQGTRLTVV.

CDR3 coding DNA: TGTGCCAGCAGCCCAACCGGGTTGTGGCGACGTGAAGCTTTCTTT. This translates into CASSPTGLWRREAFF. The V and J genes are TRBV7-9 and TRBJ1-1; D unclear. Germline values: CDR1 SEHNR, CDR2 FQNEAQ (reference sequence). There are 15 residues in the CDR3. V was pared by 5 bases and J by 7 bases, with 20 bases between.

The chain combines TRBV29-1 with TRBJ1-2; 11 bases line up with TRBD1. From germline, CDR1 is SQVTM and CDR2 ANQGSEA. The CDR3 loop spans 14 amino acids. J was trimmed by 7 bases and V by 4 bases; bases with no gene match: 8. The CDR3 DNA follows: TGCAGCGTTGGGTGGACAGGGGGCCCCGGTGGCTACACCTTC. Translation: CSVGWTGGPGGYTF. The whole variable domain, filled in from reference TRBV29-1 and TRBJ1-2, reads SAVISQKPSRDICQRGTSLTIQCQVDSQVTMMFWYRQQPGQSLTLIATANQGSEATYESGFVIDKFPISRPNLTFSTLTVSNMSPEDSSIYLCSVGWTGGPGGYTFGSGTRLTVV.

The V and J genes are TRBV11-2 and TRBJ2-1, with 8 bases matching TRBD1. This CDR3 is 17 amino acids long. Germline V CDR1 and CDR2: SGHAT, FQNNGV. With 5 bases clipped from V and 4 bases from J, the junction kept 13 bases outside the gene matches. CDR3 nucleotides: TGTGCCAGCAGCACTTCCCTCCGGGACAGGAGGTACAATGAGCAGTTCTTC. It encodes CASSTSLRDRRYNEQFF.